This paragraph covers one T cell receptor beta chain sequence. This entry is derived from a study of blood T cell repertoires in COVID-19. Study background: Donors in the United States, Italy and Spain gave samples during acute or convalescent COVID-19. The analysed material was cDNA or gDNA that came from T cells, B-cell-depleted T cells, or PBMCs.

Clones were sequenced by immunoSEQ multiplex PCR, and TCRdb holds only the in-frame ones, with some missing. The table lists some 250,000 clones, roughly 76% of them singletons, with 7.5% in the top ten. Seattle's enrolled individuals joined amid active infection and were then monitored longitudinally. V was clipped by 7 bases and J by 5 bases, with 17 bases between them. The CDR3 has 14 amino acids. The V gene's germline CDR1 is MNHEY and CDR2 SVGEGT. V gene TRBV6-2 or TRBV6-3 combines with J gene TRBJ2-5, with D perhaps TRBD1 (5 bases). Material: peripheral blood. The receptor was isolated from an elderly woman with COVID-19, enrolled during active disease. The CDR3 region is CASTPWLDTETQYF. In DNA, the CDR3 is TGTGCCAGCACCCCGTGGCTGGACACCGAGACCCAGTACTTC.